These T cell receptor beta chains were read from a single sample in a study of blood T cell repertoires in COVID-19. Repertoires were generated with immunoSEQ multiplex PCR, while TCRdb's copy carries only in-frame clones and drops some. Of more than 200,000 clones in the sample, more than 70% were seen once. Source material: PBMCs or T cells enriched from blood (not recorded which). The receptor source for this set is a woman in her thirties or forties with acute COVID-19. CDR3s include the opening cysteine and the closing phenylalanine or tryptophan. Each record gives: CDR3 length, J gene, V gene, CDR3 protein.

>14|TRBJ2-7|TRBV19
CASSMDRGRDEQYF
>13|TRBJ2-5|TRBV7-9
CASSRTSSETQYF
>15|TRBJ2-1|TRBV11-3
CASSSSDRGHNEQFF
>17|TRBJ2-3|TRBV15
CATSRDFAGGGSDTQYF
>13|TRBJ2-1|TRBV19
CASTPSGYNEQFF
>13|TRBJ2-1|TRBV11-2
CASSLSGVNEQFF
>17|TRBJ2-1|TRBV7-9
CASSLARLAGNLNEQFF
>14|TRBJ1-2|TRBV28
CASSLGPGGHGYTF
>15|TRBJ2-7|TRBV9
CASSAGTGGAYEQYF
>16|TRBJ2-7|TRBV9
CASSPGTSGKSYEQYF
>14|TRBJ2-3|TRBV18
CASSPGGARDTQYF
>13|TRBJ1-4|TRBV7-6
CASSLTGSEKLFF
>13|TRBJ2-1|TRBV19
CASSTGRGNEQFF
>14|TRBJ1-2|TRBV7-2
CASSQDFLRRGYTF
>17|TRBJ1-4|TRBV21-1
CASSRWDRKITNEKLFF
>16|TRBJ1-2|TRBV3-1/TRBV3-2
CASSYGTGRWAAGYTF
>13|TRBJ2-5|TRBV5-4
CASSARDQETQYF
>17|TRBJ1-6|TRBV2
CASSDDSQSSYNSPLHF
>16|TRBJ2-2|TRBV9
CASSPIAGGQGGELFF
>13|TRBJ1-1|TRBV2
CASTRDRGTEAFF
>14|TRBJ2-1|TRBV11-3
CASSRDGLNNEQFF
>16|TRBJ1-5|TRBV6-5
CASSYSLGASNQPQHF
>15|TRBJ1-3|TRBV2
CASSIDRGDGNTIYF
>14|TRBJ1-4|TRBV21-1
CASGGTGLNEKLFF
>16|TRBJ1-2|TRBV9
CASSEGQGASYYGYTF
>15|TRBJ1-3|TRBV28
CASNTDSYSGNTIYF
>16|TRBJ1-3|TRBV19
CASNADRASSGNTIYF
>15|TRBJ1-3|TRBV6-5
CASSRQGLSGNTIYF
>17|TRBJ2-6|TRBV28
CASSSGQGFSGANVLTF
>12|TRBJ1-2|TRBV28
CASQTGVDGYTF
>13|TRBJ1-2|TRBV6-1
CASSEVRGGGYTF
>15|TRBJ1-5|TRBV5-6
CASSTKTGMHQPQHF
>17|TRBJ1-1|TRBV4-1
CASSQVRAGGWFTEAFF
>16|TRBJ1-2|TRBV5-1
CASSLPFGDREDGYTF
>16|TRBJ2-2|TRBV10-3
CAIRGRAGTNTGELFF
>17|TRBJ2-3|TRBV30
CAWSTGGAAASTDTQYF
>12|TRBJ2-1|TRBV30
CAWTGVLNEQFF
>11|-|TRBV2
CASSVQGTQYF
>17|TRBJ2-5|TRBV24-1
CATSGSEVLAGGETQYF
>15|TRBJ1-4|TRBV4-3
CASSRQGATNEKLFF
>16|TRBJ1-6|TRBV4-1
CASSQDLDTTNSPLHF
>14|TRBJ2-3|TRBV5-1
CASSYGVRTDTQYF
>11|TRBJ2-7|TRBV29-1
CSVLAGYEQYF
>13|TRBJ1-5|TRBV2
CASSVGNEQPQHF
>12|TRBJ1-4|TRBV28
CASSPAGEKLFF
>16|TRBJ1-6|TRBV28
CASSLHRGRGNSPLHF
>14|TRBJ1-2|TRBV19
CASHVTGQGYGYTF
>13|TRBJ2-7|TRBV9
CASSPGVLYEQYF
>13|TRBJ1-3|TRBV6-5
CASEVEDGNTIYF
>12|TRBJ1-1|TRBV18
CASSSGNTEAFF
>16|TRBJ2-7|TRBV5-1
CASSPGTGLPLYEQYF
>12|TRBJ2-3|TRBV29-1
CSAVAGRDTQYF
>16|TRBJ1-5|TRBV5-1
CASSQDVTGGNQPQHF
>15|TRBJ1-1|TRBV19
CASSIRGALNTEAFF
>16|TRBJ2-1|TRBV5-5
CASSLGSGSSYNEQFF
>14|TRBJ2-7|TRBV28
CASSVARGAYEQYF
>14|TRBJ1-6|TRBV7-2
CASSLVPEGSPLHF
>16|TRBJ2-5|TRBV28
CASSLVVAGGQETQYF
>16|TRBJ2-7|TRBV7-3
CASSLTGTSGEGEQYF
>14|TRBJ1-5|TRBV6-2/TRBV6-3
CASSSHRGHQPQHF